One and the same sample provided the 18 T cell receptor beta chains below, sequenced in a study of T cell responses to AZD1222 COVID-19 vaccine. Some clones are missing from TCRdb's copy, which holds only in-frame ones; the method was immunoSEQ multiplex PCR. Here the sample spans fewer than 120,000 clones, around nine tenths being singletons. Sequenced material: peripheral blood, taken 28 days after the second AZD1222 dose. The receptor set was obtained from an adult who received the AZD1222 COVID-19 vaccine.

This clone was detected once. The chain links TRBV7-2 to TRBJ2-7; no firm D call. Deletions cut 7 bases from V and 0 bases from J, with 7 bases between. The CDR3 has 12 residues. Per the germline V gene, CDR1 is SGHTA and CDR2 is FQGNSA. The CDR3 DNA follows: TGTGCCAGCACCATGAACTCCTACGAGCAGTACTTC. Residues: CASTMNSYEQYF. The whole variable domain, remainder taken from reference TRBV7-2 and TRBJ2-7, is GAGVSQSPSNKVTEKGKDVELRCDPISGHTALYWYRQSLGQGLEFLIYFQGNSAPDKSGLPSDRFSAERTGGSVSTLTIQRTQQEDSAVYLCASTMNSYEQYFGPGTRLTVT.

The V call is TRBV7-9, the J call TRBJ2-7; D uncertain. The CDR3 totals 14 residues. Per the germline V gene, CDR1 is SEHNR and CDR2 is FQNEAQ (reference sequence). Trimming pared 5 bases from V and 6 bases from J, leaving 17 bases between. The CDR3 loop reads CASSAPGSNVEQYF. The CDR3 bases are TGTGCCAGCAGCGCGCCGGGTTCGAATGTCGAGCAGTACTTC.

Details on this clone: One end of the junction is discordant with germline, which a read error may explain. The chain is built from TRBV19 and TRBJ1-2; no clear D gene. Germline values: CDR1 LNHDA, CDR2 SQIVND (reference sequence). The CDR3 is made up of 14 amino acids. The CDR3 loop is CTSSTSGANYGYTF. The CDR3 DNA reads as TGTACCAGTAGTACCTCCGGAGCTAACTATGGCTACACCTTC.

The chain employs TRBV7-3 and TRBJ2-5; the D gene is possibly TRBD1 (6 bases). The CDR3 consists of 13 residues. Germline CDR1 is SGHTA and CDR2 is FQGTGA. With 6 bases removed from V and 5 bases from J, the gap between germline ends came to 13 bases. Here the CDR3 DNA reads TGTGCCAGCAGTCCGGACAGTCAGGAGACCCAGTACTTC. It yields the protein CASSPDSQETQYF.

In its sample, this clone was seen once. The chain joins TRBV3-1 (or the pseudogene TRBV3-2) to TRBJ1-3; 8 nucleotides line up with TRBD1. Trimming at V came to 0 bases and at J to 14 bases, leaving 9 bases not matched to a gene. The CDR3 spans 14 residues. Germline CDR1 is LGHDT and CDR2 is YNNKEL (reference sequence). CDR3 sequence (DNA): TGTGCCAGCAGCCAAGAGCGACAGGGGACTTCTCTATATTTT. Its translation is CASSQERQGTSLYF.

The chain uses TRBV5-1 and TRBJ1-6; 7 nucleotides line up with TRBD1. V trimming: 0 bases; J trimming: 8 bases; junction bases outside the gene matches: 5. CDR1 is SGHRS and CDR2 is YFSETQ in the germline V gene. The CDR3 is made up of 15 amino acids. CDR3 nucleotide sequence: TGCGCCAGCAGCTTGGGGACAGGTCGAGATTCACCCCTCCACTTT. Residues: CASSLGTGRDSPLHF.

The CDR3 loop is CASSFTPNRDSYEQYF. As DNA, the CDR3 is TGTGCCAGCAGCTTTACGCCTAACAGGGACTCCTACGAGCAGTACTTC. The V and J genes are TRBV7-6 and TRBJ2-7; TRBD1 is a possible D gene (6 bases). The CDR3 runs 16 residues. Germline CDR1 is SGHVS and CDR2 is FNYEAQ. V was shortened by 3 bases and J by 0 bases, with 15 bases between the two germline ends.

This chain joins TRBV6-5 and TRBJ1-2; D is ambiguous. V shed 2 bases and J shed 6 bases, with 10 bases lying between them. Germline loops: CDR1 MNHEY, CDR2 SVGAGI. The CDR3 extends over 13 amino acids. The CDR3 is CASSYLRTHGYTF. CDR3 nucleotides: TGTGCCAGCAGTTACCTTCGGACTCATGGCTACACCTTC.

This clone has a handful of counts. The V call is TRBV10-2, the J call TRBJ2-2; D gene uncertain. The germline V gene has CDR1 WSHSY and CDR2 SAAADI. V dropped 7 bases and J dropped 2 bases, with 11 bases sitting between them. This CDR3 region has 14 residues. CDR3 loop: CASKVDQNTGELFF. As DNA, the CDR3 is TGCGCCAGCAAGGTCGATCAAAACACCGGGGAGCTGTTTTTT.

This chain joins TRBV6-5 and TRBJ1-4, with 9 bases aligning to TRBD1. The J segment lost 0 bases and the V segment lost 9 bases, leaving 5 bases of the junction unmatched. The CDR3 runs to 15 residues. Germline-derived CDR1 and CDR2 are MNHEY and SVGAGI. The DNA of the CDR3 is TGTGCCAGACAGGGGGCAGTGGCAACTAATGAAAAACTGTTTTTT. This sequence encodes CARQGAVATNEKLFF.

The rearrangement uses TRBV27 and TRBJ1-3, with 10 bases matching TRBD1. The ends lost 3 bases at V and 1 base at J; junction bases unmatched: 0. CDR3 length equals 15 residues. The V gene's germline CDR1 is MNHEY and CDR2 SMNVEV (reference sequence). This CDR3 is CASSLDRGSGNTIYF. In DNA form, the CDR3 reads TGTGCCAGCAGTTTGGACAGGGGGTCTGGAAACACCATATATTTT.

V and J are TRBV28 and TRBJ1-6; D perhaps matches TRBD1 (6 bases). This CDR3 contains 17 residues. The V gene's germline CDR1 is MDHEN and CDR2 SYDVKM. V was trimmed by 1 base and J by 7 bases, leaving 17 bases between them. The CDR3 is CASSLSGRGLNNSPLHF. The CDR3 coding sequence is TGTGCCAGCAGTTTATCGGGCAGGGGTCTAAACAATTCACCCCTCCACTTT.

The chain links TRBV6-6 to TRBJ1-1, with D uncertain. V was clipped by 1 base and J by 1 base, with 7 bases between them. The CDR3 is 14 residues long. Germline V lookup: CDR1 MNHNY, CDR2 SVGAGI (reference sequence). The CDR3 nucleotides read TGTGCCAGCAGTTACTATCGGGAGAACACTGAAGCTTTCTTT. This encodes CASSYYRENTEAFF.

This clone was recorded a few times. V usage is TRBV6-2 or TRBV6-3 and J usage is TRBJ1-5; the D gene is possibly TRBD1 (6 bases). The CDR3 has 17 amino acids. Germline loops: CDR1 MNHEY, CDR2 SVGEGT. V was pared by 1 base and J by 3 bases, with 16 bases between. CDR3 DNA sequence: TGTGCCAGCAGTTACTGGAACACAGGGATTAACAATCAGCCCCAGCATTTT. Translating it yields CASSYWNTGINNQPQHF.

Of note for this clone: Without the conserved terminal phenylalanine or tryptophan, this CDR3 likely stems from a read error. It is unclear where the CDR3 begins or ends on the DNA, so no DNA is shown, and the CDR3 is as TCRdb lists it. The chain uses TRBV2 and TRBJ1-2; TRBD1, the D gene given by the table, was not confirmed from the DNA. Germline values: CDR1 SNHLY, CDR2 FYNNEI. The CDR3 extends over 11 residues, inclusive of both ends. CDR3 loop: CASSVGPNPKS.

In DNA form, the CDR3 reads TGTGCCAGCAGCAAACTACTCGGGACAGAGAACACCGGGGAGCTGTTTTTT. Protein sequence: CASSKLLGTENTGELFF. The chain uses TRBV9 and TRBJ2-2; 7 bases agree with TRBD1. V shed 4 bases and J 1 base; nucleotides not matched to a gene: 10. Germline CDR1 and CDR2: SGDLS and YYNGEE. The CDR3 has 17 amino acids.

The genes are TRBV10-2 and TRBJ2-2; 10 nucleotides align to TRBD2. Germline-derived CDR1 and CDR2 are WSHSY and SAAADI. J was trimmed by 6 bases and V by 6 bases; bases with no gene match: 10. The CDR3 loop spans 16 amino acids. DNA for the CDR3: TGCGCCAGCAGATCCTTTAGCGGGGGGACCGCCGGGGAGCTGTTTTTT. Its protein is CASRSFSGGTAGELFF.

V gene TRBV3-1 (or the pseudogene TRBV3-2) combines with J gene TRBJ2-4, with D possibly being TRBD1 (5 bases). The length of the CDR3 is 15 residues. Trimming pared 0 bases from V and 7 bases from J, leaving 13 bases between. CDR1 and CDR2 from the germline V gene are LGHDT and YNNKEL (reference sequence). The CDR3 coding sequence is TGTGCCAGCAGCCAAGAATATGGAAGGGGTAACATTCAGTACTTC. Its translation is CASSQEYGRGNIQYF.